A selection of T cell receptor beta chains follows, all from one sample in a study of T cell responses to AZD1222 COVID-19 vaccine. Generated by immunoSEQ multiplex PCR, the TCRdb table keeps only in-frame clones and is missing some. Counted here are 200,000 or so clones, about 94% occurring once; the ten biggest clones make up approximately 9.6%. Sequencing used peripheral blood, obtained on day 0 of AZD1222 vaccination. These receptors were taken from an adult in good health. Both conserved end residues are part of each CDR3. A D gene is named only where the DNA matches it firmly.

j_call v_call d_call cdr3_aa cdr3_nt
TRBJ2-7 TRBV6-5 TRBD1 CATRQGRTYEQYF TGTGCCACCCGACAGGGGCGAACCTACGAGCAGTACTTC
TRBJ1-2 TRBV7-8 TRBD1 CASSSLFSGQGAYGYTF TGTGCCAGCAGCTCCCTCTTCTCCGGACAGGGGGCCTATGGCTACACCTTC
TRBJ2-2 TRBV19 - CASSSWTAQGTGELFF TGTGCCAGTAGTTCTTGGACGGCTCAGGGCACCGGGGAGCTGTTTTTT
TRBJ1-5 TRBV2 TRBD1 CASSGDRDQPQHF TGTGCCAGCAGTGGGGACAGGGATCAGCCCCAGCATTTT
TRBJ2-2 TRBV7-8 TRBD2 CASSLVFRLAGSNTGELFF TGTGCCAGCAGCTTAGTGTTTAGACTAGCGGGTTCTAACACCGGGGAGCTGTTTTTT
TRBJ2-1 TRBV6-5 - CASRGVGEQFF TGTGCCAGCAGAGGGGTGGGTGAGCAGTTCTTC
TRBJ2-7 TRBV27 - CASSLRQLYGYEQYF TGTGCCAGCAGTTTAAGACAGCTCTATGGCTACGAGCAGTACTTC
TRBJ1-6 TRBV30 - CAWRRGVGQPNSPLHF TGTGCCTGGAGGAGGGGGGTAGGACAGCCTAATTCACCCCTCCACTTT
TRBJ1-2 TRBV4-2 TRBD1 CASSQLRTGGGYTF TGTGCCAGCAGCCAATTACGGACAGGGGGTGGCTACACCTTC
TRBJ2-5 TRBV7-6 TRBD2 CASSPNSGRVQETQYF TGTGCCAGCAGCCCCAATAGCGGGAGGGTCCAAGAGACCCAGTACTTC
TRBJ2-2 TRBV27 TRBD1 CASSIGQGAGELFF TGTGCCAGCAGTATCGGACAGGGGGCCGGGGAGCTGTTTTTT
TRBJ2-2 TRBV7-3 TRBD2 CASSLQGTSGSSTGELFF TGTGCCAGCAGCTTACAAGGGACTAGCGGGAGTTCCACCGGGGAGCTGTTTTTT
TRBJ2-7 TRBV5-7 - CASSSRHGAYEQYF TGTGCCAGCAGCTCCAGGCATGGGGCCTACGAGCAGTACTTC
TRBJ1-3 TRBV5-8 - CASSLRQVFSGNTIYF TGTGCCAGCAGCCTAAGACAGGTCTTCTCTGGAAACACCATATATTTT
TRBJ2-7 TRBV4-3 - CASSQNRGSDYEQYF TGCGCCAGCAGCCAAAATCGGGGGTCCGACTACGAGCAGTACTTC
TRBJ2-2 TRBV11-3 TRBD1 CASSPRTGGHTGELFF TGTGCCAGCAGCCCTCGGACAGGGGGCCACACCGGGGAGCTGTTTTTT
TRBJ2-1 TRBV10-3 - CAISELYPARNEQFF TGTGCCATCAGTGAGCTATATCCGGCGCGCAATGAGCAGTTCTTC